The 11 T cell receptor beta chains listed next were all sequenced from one sample in a study of blood T cell repertoires in COVID-19. The data were produced by immunoSEQ multiplex PCR, yet TCRdb's version contains in-frame clones alone and is incomplete. The sample lists about 480,000 clones; roughly 89% were seen once. Sequenced sample: peripheral blood. The receptors stem from a woman between 45 and 65 years old with COVID-19, enrolled during active disease.

The V call is TRBV24-1, the J call TRBJ2-2; TRBD1 is a possible D gene (6 bases). The CDR3 spans 16 residues. The V gene's germline CDR1 is KGHDR and CDR2 SFDVKD. Trimming removed 4 bases at V and 1 base at J, with 12 bases between. CDR3 sequence reads: CATSDPPGQNTGELFF. The CDR3 nucleotides are TGTGCCACCAGTGACCCCCCGGGACAGAACACCGGGGAGCTGTTTTTT.

The J gene is TRBJ1-2, the V gene TRBV19; D is unclear. From germline, CDR1 is LNHDA and CDR2 SQIVND (reference sequence). This CDR3 comprises 14 residues. The germline V and J ends were trimmed by 3 bases and 4 bases, with 12 bases remaining between them. The chain's CDR3 is CASSIPSRLYGYTF. The CDR3 region has the DNA TGTGCCAGTAGTATCCCCTCCAGGCTCTATGGCTACACCTTC.

This rearrangement joins TRBV30 to TRBJ1-2, with 10 bases fitting TRBD1. Germline V gene sequence: CDR1 GTSNPN, CDR2 SVGIG (reference sequence). The V and J ends lost 0 bases and 2 bases, in that order; junction bases with no gene match: 18. The CDR3 is 20 amino acids. The CDR3 here is CAWSVQFLGQGKGENYGYTF. Here the CDR3 DNA reads TGTGCCTGGAGTGTACAGTTCCTGGGACAGGGGAAAGGAGAGAACTATGGCTACACCTTC.

Only one count was recorded for this clone. Other nucleotide sequences from this sample produce the same CDR3. V and J are TRBV19 and TRBJ2-7; 7 nucleotides line up with TRBD1. Germline assignment: CDR1 LNHDA and CDR2 SQIVND (reference sequence). V was clipped by 1 base and J by 3 bases; unmatched bases: 0. This CDR3 comprises 13 residues. Here the CDR3 reads CASSIGQGYEQYF. The DNA of the CDR3 is TGTGCCAGTAGTATAGGACAGGGCTACGAGCAGTACTTC.

This clone appeared a single time. The rearrangement uses TRBV3-1 (or the pseudogene TRBV3-2) and TRBJ1-2; D unclear. The length of the CDR3 is 15 residues. Trimming cost V 3 bases and J 5 bases, with 16 bases left between them. Germline loops: CDR1 LGHDT, CDR2 YNNKEL (reference sequence). The DNA for the CDR3 is TGTGCCAGCAGCCACGAGGCGCTGGATTTTTATGGCTACACCTTC. Protein product: CASSHEALDFYGYTF.

This clone was counted only a few times. V and J are TRBV6-5 and TRBJ1-1, with a weak D call TRBD1 (6 bases). Between the trimmed V and J ends, which lost 0 bases and 5 bases, there was a span of 16 bases. This CDR3 is 16 amino acids long. CDR1 is MNHEY and CDR2 is SVGAGI in the germline V gene. CDR3 sequence reads: CASSYSGGSQGTEAFF. CDR3 DNA: TGTGCCAGCAGTTACTCGGGAGGGTCTCAGGGGACTGAAGCTTTCTTT.

The chain joins TRBV5-4 to TRBJ2-7, with 11 positions matching TRBD2. This CDR3 is built from 15 residues. The V gene's germline CDR1 is SGHNT and CDR2 YYREEE (reference sequence). The V gene end was trimmed by 4 bases and the J gene end by 3 bases; junction bases not matched to a gene: 6. DNA of the CDR3: TGTGCCAGCAGCCCCGGGACTAGCGGATACTACGAGCAGTACTTC. Protein: CASSPGTSGYYEQYF.

This chain links TRBV2 with TRBJ2-1; 8 nucleotides line up with TRBD1. Germline assignment: CDR1 SNHLY and CDR2 FYNNEI. The CDR3 runs 18 residues. With 7 bases clipped from V and 0 bases from J, the junction kept 14 bases outside the gene matches. The CDR3 DNA sequence: TGTGCCAGCACCCCCGGCCAGGGACAGGTGATCTCCTACAATGAGCAGTTCTTC. It specifies CASTPGQGQVISYNEQFF.

DNA of the CDR3: TGTGCCAGCAGCGCACCCACAGGGAGTGGCTACACCTTC. It specifies CASSAPTGSGYTF. The genes are TRBV5-6 and TRBJ1-2, with D possibly being TRBD1 (6 bases). V was shortened by 4 bases and J by 7 bases, with 14 bases between the two germline ends. CDR1 is SGHDT and CDR2 is YYEEEE in the germline V gene. There are 13 residues in the CDR3.

The chain joins TRBV5-1 to TRBJ2-3, with D unresolved. V was cut by 3 bases and J by 0 bases, with 14 bases left in between. This CDR3 is built from 16 residues. Germline V gene sequence: CDR1 SGHRS, CDR2 YFSETQ. DNA for the CDR3: TGCGCCAGCAGCTCCCCTTGGAGTCCCAGCACAGATACGCAGTATTTT. It yields the protein CASSSPWSPSTDTQYF.

The chain combines TRBV4-1 with TRBJ1-1; TRBD1 matches 7 bases. V dropped 1 base and J dropped 4; count of bases not matched to a gene: 12. CDR1 and CDR2 from the germline V gene are MGHRA and YSYEKL. This CDR3 contains 17 residues. CDR3 amino acids: CASSQVWRDSLGTEAFF. For the CDR3, the DNA is TGCGCCAGCAGCCAAGTTTGGAGGGACAGCCTCGGCACTGAAGCTTTCTTT.